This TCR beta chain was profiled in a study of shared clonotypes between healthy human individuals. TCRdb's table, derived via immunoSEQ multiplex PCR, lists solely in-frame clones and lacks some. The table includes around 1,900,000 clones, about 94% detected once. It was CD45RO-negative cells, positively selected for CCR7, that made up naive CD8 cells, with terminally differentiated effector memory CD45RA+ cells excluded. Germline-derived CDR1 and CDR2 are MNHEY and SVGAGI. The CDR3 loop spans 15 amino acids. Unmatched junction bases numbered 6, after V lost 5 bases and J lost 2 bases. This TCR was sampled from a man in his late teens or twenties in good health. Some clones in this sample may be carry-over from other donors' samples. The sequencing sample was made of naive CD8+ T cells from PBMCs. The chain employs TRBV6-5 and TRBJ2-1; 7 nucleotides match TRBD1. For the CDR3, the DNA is TGTGCCAGCAGTAACGACAGGGTAGCCTACAATGAGCAGTTCTTC. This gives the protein CASSNDRVAYNEQFF.